These T cell receptor beta chains were read from a single sample in a study of T cells in Graves' hyperthyroidism and ophthalmopathy. TCRdb ran MiXCR on the multiplex PCR reads and lists one entry per CDR3 protein. The profile shows 75,000 to 100,000 distinct CDR3 sequences, around 52% of them singletons. The sample was blood. The receptors were gathered from a woman in her forties with Graves' hyperthyroidism. CDR3s include the opening cysteine and the closing phenylalanine or tryptophan. Fields, in order: V gene, J gene, D gene, clone size, CDR3 protein, CDR3 DNA. The D gene is left open where the match is weak. Clone size is shown for a subset of rows, as once, few, many or a class of expanded clone.

>TRBV5-1|TRBJ1-1|TRBD1|many
CASNPHDGQGSTEAFF
TGCGCCAGCAACCCCCACGACGGACAGGGAAGCACTGAAGCTTTCTTT
>TRBV12-3/TRBV12-4|TRBJ1-4|NA|NA
CASSLTLTNEKLFF
TGTGCCAGCAGTTTAACCTTAACTAATGAAAAACTGTTTTTT
>TRBV6-1|TRBJ2-7|NA|many
CASSSFGDRYEQYF
TGTGCCAGCAGCTCTTTCGGAGACCGCTACGAGCAGTACTTC
>TRBV12-3/TRBV12-4|TRBJ2-5|TRBD1|NA
CASSAGQGAQETQYF
TGTGCCAGCAGCGCGGGACAGGGGGCGCAGGAGACCCAGTACTTC
>TRBV29-1|TRBJ2-2|NA|NA
CSVEVGTGNTGELFF
TGCAGCGTTGAAGTCGGGACTGGGAACACCGGGGAGCTGTTTTTT
>TRBV4-2|TRBJ2-2|NA|many
CASSQAKGTGLTGELFF
TGTGCCAGCAGCCAAGCTAAGGGAACAGGGCTTACCGGGGAGCTGTTTTTT
>TRBV2|TRBJ1-4|NA|NA
CASNANYGYTFDREEKLFF
NA
>TRBV7-9|TRBJ2-7|TRBD1|NA
CASSQQLTSGQGAYEQYF
TGTGCCAGCAGCCAACAGCTCACCTCTGGGCAGGGGGCCTACGAGCAGTACTTC
>TRBV6-6|TRBJ1-3|NA|many
CASSYFGRVEGNTIYF
TGTGCCAGCAGTTACTTTGGGAGGGTAGAAGGAAACACCATATATTTT
>TRBV5-1|TRBJ2-2|NA|many
CASSLLRNTGELFF
TGCGCCAGCAGCTTGTTAAGAAACACCGGGGAGCTGTTTTTT
>TRBV5-1|TRBJ1-6|NA|NA
CASTLGYPRDSPLHF
TGCGCCAGCACCCTGGGGTACCCGAGGGATTCACCCCTCCACTTT
>TRBV7-2|TRBJ1-1|NA|NA
CASREGTGLYTEAFF
TGTGCCAGCAGAGAAGGGACGGGTCTCTACACTGAAGCTTTCTTT
>TRBV20-1|TRBJ2-5|NA|NA
CSAIGGKETQYF
TGCAGTGCTATTGGCGGAAAAGAGACCCAGTACTTC
>TRBV15|TRBJ1-2|NA|many
CATSSPGSLGGYTF
TGTGCCACCAGCAGTCCAGGGTCCCTTGGTGGCTACACCTTC
>TRBV7-9|TRBJ2-7|TRBD1|NA
CASSLQETGAVEQYF
TGTGCCAGCAGCTTGCAAGAGACAGGGGCCGTCGAGCAGTACTTC
>TRBV2|TRBJ1-1|NA|NA
CASSPLGGNTEAFF
TGTGCCAGCAGTCCCTTAGGAGGGAACACTGAAGCTTTCTTT
>TRBV12-3/TRBV12-4|TRBJ2-7|NA|NA
CASSLVASKIYFYEQYF
TGTGCCAGCAGTTTAGTTGCCAGCAAAATATATTTCTACGAGCAGTACTTC
>TRBV10-3|TRBJ1-3|NA|NA
CAISRTDSGNTIYF
TGTGCCATCAGTCGGACGGATTCTGGAAACACCATATATTTT
>TRBV29-1|TRBJ2-7|TRBD2|medium-sized
CSVTSGVAYEQYF
TGCAGCGTTACTAGCGGGGTGGCCTACGAGCAGTACTTC
>TRBV5-1|TRBJ1-1|TRBD1|NA
CASSMGQGAEAFF
TGCGCCAGCAGCATGGGACAGGGGGCGGAAGCTTTCTTT
>TRBV7-6|TRBJ2-5|TRBD2|NA
CASSWGLAAETQYF
TGTGCCAGCAGCTGGGGACTAGCGGCAGAGACCCAGTACTTC
>TRBV20-1|TRBJ1-5|NA|many
CSAPGPVSNQPQHF
TGCAGTGCACCAGGGCCGGTAAGCAATCAGCCCCAGCATTTT
>TRBV24-1|TRBJ2-5|TRBD1|many
CATSDVTGTGRETQYF
TGTGCCACCAGTGACGTTACCGGGACAGGCCGGGAGACCCAGTACTTC
>TRBV7-2|TRBJ2-3|NA|NA
CASMRAPTSTDTQYF
TGTGCCAGCATGAGGGCGCCAACTAGCACAGATACGCAGTATTTT
>TRBV5-1|TRBJ2-7|NA|NA
CASTTGGGLTYEQYF
TGCGCCAGCACCACCGGTGGAGGTCTGACCTACGAGCAGTACTTC
>TRBV25-1|TRBJ1-2|NA|many
CASSAGVENYGYTF
TGTGCCAGCAGCGCTGGCGTGGAAAACTATGGCTACACCTTC
>TRBV7-2|TRBJ1-2|NA|NA
CASSFDRNYGCTF
TGTGCCAGCAGCTTCGATAGGAACTATGGCTGCACCTTC
>TRBV13|TRBJ1-2|NA|NA
CASSLGRGGGYTF
TGTGCCAGCAGCCTAGGGAGAGGTGGAGGCTACACCTTC
>TRBV19|TRBJ1-5|NA|few
CATGLSQPQHF
TGTGCTACAGGGTTGAGTCAGCCCCAGCATTTT
>TRBV9|TRBJ1-5|NA|once
CASSVSSFAEHF
TGTGCCAGCAGCGTGAGTAGCTTTGCCGAGCATTTT
>TRBV10-2|TRBJ1-1|NA|NA
CASRSEAEAFF
TGCGCCAGCAGGAGCGAGGCGGAAGCTTTCTTT
>TRBV20-1|TRBJ2-7|NA|NA
CSATYEQYF
TGCAGTGCCACCTACGAGCAGTACTTC
>TRBV7-8|TRBJ2-5|TRBD2|few
CASRRGTSGNQETQYF
TGTGCCAGCAGAAGGGGGACTAGCGGGAATCAAGAGACCCAGTACTTC
>TRBV7-2|TRBJ2-5|NA|many
CASSQAGSDQETQYF
TGTGCCAGCAGCCAGGCGGGAAGTGACCAAGAGACCCAGTACTTC
>TRBV6-6|TRBJ1-1|NA|many
CASSVTGKAFF
TGTGCCAGCAGTGTTACAGGGAAAGCTTTCTTT
>TRBV4-3|TRBJ1-4|NA|NA
CASSQDPRDEKLFF
TGCGCCAGCAGCCAAGACCCCAGGGATGAAAAACTGTTTTTT
>TRBV7-9|TRBJ1-1|NA|many
CASSSGQKAFF
TGTGCCAGCAGCTCCGGACAGAAAGCTTTCTTT
>TRBV20-1|TRBJ2-5|TRBD2|many
CSASTEGGGHETQYF
TGCAGTGCCAGCACAGAGGGCGGGGGGCATGAGACCCAGTACTTC
>TRBV7-2|TRBJ1-4|NA|many
CASSLEGQSNEKLFF
TGTGCCAGCAGCTTAGAAGGGCAGTCTAATGAAAAACTGTTTTTT